This T cell receptor (beta chain) appears in the sequencing data of a study of OX40 agonist ivuxolimab in advanced cancers. About the research overall: The dose-escalation cohort had hepatocellular carcinoma, melanoma, renal cell or head and neck cancer. Partial responses were achieved by three patients, of whom one had hepatocellular carcinoma and two had cutaneous melanoma. The study's findings and limits: Certain nonresponders additionally had low normalized T-cell clonal expansion. By week 6 at 0.1 to 3.0 mg/kg, blood CD4+ and CD8+ T cells had expanded clonally.

The data were produced by immunoSEQ multiplex PCR, yet TCRdb's version contains in-frame clones alone and is incomplete. The sample lists more than 40,000 clones, approximately 87% occurring once. With respect to this clone: As yet, its antigen is unknown.

There are 16 residues in the CDR3. Trimming left V 0 bases short and J 5 bases short, with 16 bases between. In germline, CDR1 is MGHRA, CDR2 YSYEKL. The sample in question was CD4+ or CD8+ T cells sorted from blood, obtained in a trial of the OX40 agonist ivuxolimab. This chain joins TRBV4-1 and TRBJ2-5, with D perhaps TRBD1 or TRBD2 (6 bases each). The sequence derives from an adult with an advanced solid tumor such as melanoma, head and neck, liver or kidney cancer. CDR3 DNA sequence: TGCGCCAGCAGCCAAGAATCAGGGGCGGGGCTGGAGACCCAGTACTTC. Translated: CASSQESGAGLETQYF.